The present T cell receptor (beta chain) was sequenced within a study of cytomegalovirus exposure and HLA in healthy donors. Study-level background: A subsequent analysis reported that the roughly 120 validation repertoires were produced on the same platform that had also been used for the 666 first-cohort repertoires.

The CDR3 has 12 amino acids. The V gene lost 4 bases and the J gene lost 14 bases, with 17 bases spanning the gap. The germline V gene has CDR1 MNHNS and CDR2 SASEGT. Donors came from a validation cohort of over a hundred subjects, distinct from the first 666-subject cohort. Only in-frame clones appear in the TCRdb table, and some are missing; sequencing was by immunoSEQ multiplex PCR. The data contain roughly 50,000 clones, 75% to 95% of them singletons. Input material: PBMCs. This clonotype was sampled from a man younger than 35 in good health and CMV-seronegative. The chain employs TRBV6-1 and TRBJ1-1; no clear D. In nucleotides, the CDR3 is TGTGCCAGCAGTGGCCACACCCCCGGGGTGTTCTTT. Translating it yields CASSGHTPGVFF.